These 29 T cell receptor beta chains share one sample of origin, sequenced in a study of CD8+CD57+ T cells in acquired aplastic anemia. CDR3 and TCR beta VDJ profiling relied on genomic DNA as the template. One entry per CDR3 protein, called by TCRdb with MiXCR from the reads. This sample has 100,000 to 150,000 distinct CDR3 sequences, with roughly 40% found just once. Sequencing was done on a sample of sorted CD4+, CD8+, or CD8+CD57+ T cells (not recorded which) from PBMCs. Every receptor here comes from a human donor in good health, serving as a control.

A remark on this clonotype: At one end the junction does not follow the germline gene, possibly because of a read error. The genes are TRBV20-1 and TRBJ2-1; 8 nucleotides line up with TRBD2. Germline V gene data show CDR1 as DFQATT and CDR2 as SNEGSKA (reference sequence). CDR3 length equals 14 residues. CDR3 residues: CSARRTSRFYERFF. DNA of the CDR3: TGCAGTGCTAGACGGACTAGCAGATTCTATGAGCGGTTCTTC.

CDR3 protein: CATSIDRGGQPQHF. In DNA, the CDR3 is TGTGCCACCAGTATAGACAGGGGAGGGCAGCCCCAGCATTTT. The chain carries TRBV15 and TRBJ1-5; 8 bases agree with TRBD1. With V trimmed by 6 bases and J by 7 bases, 8 bases remained unmatched. The CDR3 has 14 amino acids. Germline CDR1 is LNHNV and CDR2 is YYDKDF (reference sequence).

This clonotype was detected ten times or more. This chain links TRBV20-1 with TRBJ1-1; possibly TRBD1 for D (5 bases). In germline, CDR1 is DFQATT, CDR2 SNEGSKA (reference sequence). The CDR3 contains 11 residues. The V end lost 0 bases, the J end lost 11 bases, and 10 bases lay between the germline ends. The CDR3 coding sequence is TGCAGTGCTAGAGATCAGGGCCAGGCTTTCTTT. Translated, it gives CSARDQGQAFF.

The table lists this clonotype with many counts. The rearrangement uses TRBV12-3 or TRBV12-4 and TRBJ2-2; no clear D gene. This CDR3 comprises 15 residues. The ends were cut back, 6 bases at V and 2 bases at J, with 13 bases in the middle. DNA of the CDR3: TGTGCCAGCAGGACGGCGTCGGCTAACACCGGGGAGCTGTTTTTT. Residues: CASRTASANTGELFF.

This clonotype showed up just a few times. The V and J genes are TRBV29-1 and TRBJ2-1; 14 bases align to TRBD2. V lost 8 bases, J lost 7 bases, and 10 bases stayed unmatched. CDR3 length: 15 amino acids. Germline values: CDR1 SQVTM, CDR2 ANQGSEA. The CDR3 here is CSQEGTSGGRNEQFF. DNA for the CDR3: TGCAGCCAAGAAGGGACTAGCGGGGGACGGAATGAGCAGTTCTTC.

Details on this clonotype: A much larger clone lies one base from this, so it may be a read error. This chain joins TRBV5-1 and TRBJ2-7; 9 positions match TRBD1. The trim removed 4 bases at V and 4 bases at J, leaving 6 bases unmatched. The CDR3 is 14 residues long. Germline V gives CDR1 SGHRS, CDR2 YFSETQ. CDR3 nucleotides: TGCGCCAGCAGCGAGGACAGGGGCATTTACGAGCAGTACTTC. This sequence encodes CASSEDRGIYEQYF.

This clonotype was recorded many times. In DNA form, the CDR3 reads TGTGCCAGCAGTTGGCTCGGGGGCGCGGGTGGGGCCAACGTCCTGACTTTC. Translated, it gives CASSWLGGAGGANVLTF. V is TRBV12-3 or TRBV12-4 and J is TRBJ2-6; the D gene could be TRBD1 or TRBD2 (6 bases each). V was pared by 4 bases and J by 3 bases, with 16 bases between. This CDR3 is 17 amino acids long.

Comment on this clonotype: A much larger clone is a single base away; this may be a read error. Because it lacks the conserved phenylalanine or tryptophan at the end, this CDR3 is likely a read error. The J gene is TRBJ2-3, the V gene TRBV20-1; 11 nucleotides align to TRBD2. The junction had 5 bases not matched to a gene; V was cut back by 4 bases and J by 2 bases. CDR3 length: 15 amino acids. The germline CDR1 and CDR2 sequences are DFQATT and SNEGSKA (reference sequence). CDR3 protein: CSAKRLAGFTDTQYL. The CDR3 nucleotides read TGCAGTGCTAAACGACTAGCGGGATTCACAGATACGCAGTATCTT.

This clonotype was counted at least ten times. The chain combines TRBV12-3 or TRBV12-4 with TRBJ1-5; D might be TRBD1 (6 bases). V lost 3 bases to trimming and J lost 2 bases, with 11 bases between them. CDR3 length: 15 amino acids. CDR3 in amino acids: CASSLGGYGNQPQHF. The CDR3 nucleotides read TGTGCCAGCAGTTTGGGGGGCTATGGCAATCAGCCCCAGCATTTT.

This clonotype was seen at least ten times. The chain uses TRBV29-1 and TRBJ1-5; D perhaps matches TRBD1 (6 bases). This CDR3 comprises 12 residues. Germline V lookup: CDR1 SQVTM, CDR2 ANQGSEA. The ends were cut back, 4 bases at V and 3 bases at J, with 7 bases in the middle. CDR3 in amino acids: CSVGDTNQPQHF. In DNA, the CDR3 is TGCAGCGTTGGGGACACCAATCAGCCCCAGCATTTT.

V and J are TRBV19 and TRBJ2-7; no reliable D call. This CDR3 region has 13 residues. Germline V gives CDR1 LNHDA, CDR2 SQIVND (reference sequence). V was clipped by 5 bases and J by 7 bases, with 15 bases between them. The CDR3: CASSWRRAIEQYF. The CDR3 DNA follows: TGTGCCAGTAGTTGGCGAAGGGCCATTGAGCAGTACTTC.

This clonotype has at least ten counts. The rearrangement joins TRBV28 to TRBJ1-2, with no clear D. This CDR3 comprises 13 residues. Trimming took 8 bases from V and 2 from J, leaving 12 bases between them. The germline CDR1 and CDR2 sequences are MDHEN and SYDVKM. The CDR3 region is CASLGLANYGYTF. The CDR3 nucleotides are TGTGCCAGCTTAGGTCTGGCAAACTATGGCTACACCTTC.

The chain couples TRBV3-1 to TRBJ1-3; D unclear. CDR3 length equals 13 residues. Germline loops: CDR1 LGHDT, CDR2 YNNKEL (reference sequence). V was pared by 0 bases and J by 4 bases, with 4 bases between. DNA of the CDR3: TGTGCCAGCAGCCAAGACGGCGGAAACACCATATATTTT. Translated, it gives CASSQDGGNTIYF.

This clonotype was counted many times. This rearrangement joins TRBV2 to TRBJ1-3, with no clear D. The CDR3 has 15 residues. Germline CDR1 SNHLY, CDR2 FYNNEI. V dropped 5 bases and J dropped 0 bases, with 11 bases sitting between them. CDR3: CASSWRSSSGNTIYF. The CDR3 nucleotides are TGTGCCAGCAGTTGGAGGTCGAGCTCTGGAAACACCATATATTTT.

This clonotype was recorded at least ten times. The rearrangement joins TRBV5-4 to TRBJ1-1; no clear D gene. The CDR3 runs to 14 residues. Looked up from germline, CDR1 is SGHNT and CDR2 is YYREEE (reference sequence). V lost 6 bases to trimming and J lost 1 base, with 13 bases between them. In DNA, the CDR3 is TGTGCCAGCAACAACGGAACGAAGAACACTGAAGCTTTCTTT. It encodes CASNNGTKNTEAFF.

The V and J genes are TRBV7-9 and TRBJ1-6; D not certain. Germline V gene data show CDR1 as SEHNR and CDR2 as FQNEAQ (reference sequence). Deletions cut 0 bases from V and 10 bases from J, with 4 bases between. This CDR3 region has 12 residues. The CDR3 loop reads CASSLASSPLHF. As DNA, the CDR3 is TGTGCCAGCAGCTTAGCTTCCTCACCCCTCCACTTT.

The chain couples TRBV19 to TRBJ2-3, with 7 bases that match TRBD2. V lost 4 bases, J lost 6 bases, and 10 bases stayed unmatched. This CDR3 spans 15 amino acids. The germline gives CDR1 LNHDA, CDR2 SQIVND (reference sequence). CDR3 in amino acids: CASSTTGGLEDTQYF. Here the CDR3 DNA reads TGTGCCAGTAGTACAACGGGAGGCCTTGAGGATACGCAGTATTTT.

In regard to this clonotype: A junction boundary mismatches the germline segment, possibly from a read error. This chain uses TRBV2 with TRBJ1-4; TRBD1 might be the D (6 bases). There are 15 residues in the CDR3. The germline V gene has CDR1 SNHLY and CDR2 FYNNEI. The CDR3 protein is CASSSKDRRNGKLFF. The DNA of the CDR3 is TGTGCCAGCAGTTCAAAGGACAGACGAAATGGAAAACTGTTTTTT.

CDR3 sequence reads: CASSQERAEQFF. The CDR3 DNA is TGCGCCAGCAGCCAGGAGCGGGCTGAGCAGTTCTTC. The V call is TRBV5-1, the J call TRBJ2-1; D possibly corresponds to TRBD2 (6 bases). V dropped 4 bases and J dropped 9 bases, with 11 bases sitting between them. The CDR3 spans 12 residues. CDR1 is SGHRS and CDR2 is YFSETQ in the germline V gene.

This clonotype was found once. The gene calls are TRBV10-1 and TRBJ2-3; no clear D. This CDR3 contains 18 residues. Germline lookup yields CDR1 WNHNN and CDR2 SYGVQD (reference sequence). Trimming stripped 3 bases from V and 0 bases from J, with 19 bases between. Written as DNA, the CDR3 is TGCGCCAGCAGTGATCGGATTGGAGTTCCCCCTAGCACAGATACGCAGTATTTT. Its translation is CASSDRIGVPPSTDTQYF.

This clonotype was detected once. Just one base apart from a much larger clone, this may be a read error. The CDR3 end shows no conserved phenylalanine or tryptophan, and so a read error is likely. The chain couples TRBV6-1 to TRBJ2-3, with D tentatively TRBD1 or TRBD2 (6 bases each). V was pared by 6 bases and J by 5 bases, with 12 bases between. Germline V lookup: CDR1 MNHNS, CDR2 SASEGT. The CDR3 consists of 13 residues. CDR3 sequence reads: CASSSRGGDTQYL. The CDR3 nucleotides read TGTGCCAGCAGCTCCAGGGGAGGAGATACGCAGTATCTT.

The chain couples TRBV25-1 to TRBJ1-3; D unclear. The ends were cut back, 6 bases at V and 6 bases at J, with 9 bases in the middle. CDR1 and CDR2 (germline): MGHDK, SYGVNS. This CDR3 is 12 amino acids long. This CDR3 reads CASSGTENTIYF. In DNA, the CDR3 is TGTGCCAGCAGCGGTACGGAAAACACCATATATTTT.

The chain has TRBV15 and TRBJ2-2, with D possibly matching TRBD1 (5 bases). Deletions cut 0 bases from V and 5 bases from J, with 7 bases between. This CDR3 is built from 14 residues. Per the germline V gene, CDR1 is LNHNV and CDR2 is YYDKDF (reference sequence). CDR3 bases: TGTGCCACCAGCAGAGATCAGGGAACCGGGGAGCTGTTTTTT. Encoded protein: CATSRDQGTGELFF.

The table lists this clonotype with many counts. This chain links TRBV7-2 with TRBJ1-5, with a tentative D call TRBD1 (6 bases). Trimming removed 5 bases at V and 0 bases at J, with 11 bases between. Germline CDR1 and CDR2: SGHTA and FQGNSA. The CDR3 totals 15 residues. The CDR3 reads CASSLTGFSNQPQHF. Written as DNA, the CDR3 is TGTGCCAGCAGCCTAACAGGGTTTAGCAATCAGCCCCAGCATTTT.

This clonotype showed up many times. CDR3 sequence: CASSRSPGQGGGPQETQYF. The CDR3 nucleotides read TGTGCCAGCAGTAGGTCCCCGGGACAGGGAGGGGGTCCACAAGAGACCCAGTACTTC. This chain links TRBV25-1 with TRBJ2-5, with 9 bases matching TRBD1. Trimming took 5 bases from V and 2 from J; bases not matched to a gene: 18. The CDR3 length is 19 residues. Germline CDR1 and CDR2: MGHDK and SYGVNS.

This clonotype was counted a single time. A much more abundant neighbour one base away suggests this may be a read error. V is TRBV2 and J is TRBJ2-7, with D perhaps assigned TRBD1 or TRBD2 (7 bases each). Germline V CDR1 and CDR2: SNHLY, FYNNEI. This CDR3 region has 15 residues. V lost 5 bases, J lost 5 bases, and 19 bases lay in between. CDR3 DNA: TGTGCCAGCAGTTCAGGGGGGGCCGCTACCCACGAGCAGTACTTC. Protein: CASSSGGAATHEQYF. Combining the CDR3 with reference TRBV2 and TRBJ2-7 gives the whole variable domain EPEVTQTPSHQVTQMGQEVILRCVPISNHLYFYWYRQILGQKVEFLVSFYNNEISEKSEIFDDQFSVERPDGSNFTLKIRSTKLEDSAMYFCASSSGGAATHEQYFGPGTRLTVT.

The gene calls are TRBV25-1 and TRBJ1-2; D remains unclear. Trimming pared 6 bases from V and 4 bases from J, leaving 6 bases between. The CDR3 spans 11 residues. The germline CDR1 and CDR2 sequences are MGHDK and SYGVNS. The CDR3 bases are TGTGCCAGCAGAACCGTCTATGGCTACACCTTC. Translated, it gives CASRTVYGYTF.

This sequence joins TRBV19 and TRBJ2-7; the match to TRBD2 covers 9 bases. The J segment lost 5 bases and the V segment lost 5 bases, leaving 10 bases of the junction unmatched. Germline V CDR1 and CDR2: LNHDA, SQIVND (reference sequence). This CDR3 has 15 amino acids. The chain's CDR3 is CASSVIASGTDEQYF. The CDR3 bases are TGTGCCAGTAGTGTTATCGCTAGCGGGACGGACGAGCAGTACTTC.

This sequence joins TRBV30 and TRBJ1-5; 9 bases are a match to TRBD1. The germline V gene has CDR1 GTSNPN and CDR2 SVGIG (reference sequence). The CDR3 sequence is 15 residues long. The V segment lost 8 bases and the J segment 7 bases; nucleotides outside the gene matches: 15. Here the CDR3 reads CASSIPGQGRQPQHF. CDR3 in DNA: TGTGCCAGTAGTATCCCGGGACAGGGTAGGCAGCCCCAGCATTTT. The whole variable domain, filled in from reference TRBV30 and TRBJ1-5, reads SQTIHQWPATLVQPVGSPLSLECTVEGTSNPNLYWYRQAAGRGLQLLFYSVGIGQISSEVPQNLSASRPQDRQFILSSKKLLLSDSGFYLCASSIPGQGRQPQHFGDGTRLSIL.